This TCR beta chain was documented in a study of blood T cell repertoires in COVID-19. Overall study: Acute and convalescent COVID-19 specimens originated in the United States, Italy and Spain. Sample material is recorded as cDNA or gDNA derived from T cells, B-cell-depleted T cells, or PBMCs.

In the authors' methods: Amplification of reference gene primers was used by the study to estimate nucleated cell counts. Some clones are missing from TCRdb's copy, which holds only in-frame ones; the method was immunoSEQ multiplex PCR. V and J calls and clone size follow that table, whereas D and trimming were derived from the DNA. The table has 150,000 to 200,000 clones, 88% seen once. V shed 2 bases and J shed 3 bases, with 10 bases lying between them. Germline assignment: CDR1 KGHSH and CDR2 LQKENI. This CDR3 has 14 amino acids. This TCR came from a human donor in a cohort sampled during active COVID-19. The chain couples TRBV18 to TRBJ1-1, with D possibly matching TRBD1 (6 bases). The sample consisted of peripheral blood. CDR3 loop: CASSPNSGDTEAFF. In DNA, the CDR3 is TGTGCCAGCTCACCAAACTCAGGGGACACTGAAGCTTTCTTT.